The 8 T cell receptor beta chains presented below share a single source sample, sequenced in a study of response to subunit inactivated influenza vaccine. TCRdb itself ran the RT-PCR reads through MiXCR, one entry per CDR3 protein. This sample has roughly 670,000 distinct CDR3 sequences, with around 13% found just once. The sample was PBMCs from blood, taken 14 days before vaccination. The receptors derive from a man aged 45-65 years who received an inactivated influenza vaccine.

This clonotype was recorded at least ten times. The chain recombines TRBV5-1 with TRBJ2-1; D perhaps matches TRBD1 (7 bases). V lost 0 bases to trimming and J lost 9 bases, with 13 bases between them. CDR1 and CDR2 from the germline V gene are SGHRS and YFSETQ. CDR3 length: 14 residues. The CDR3 here is CASSLAGQGGEQFF. The CDR3 DNA sequence: TGCGCCAGCAGCTTGGCAGGGCAGGGGGGTGAGCAGTTCTTC.

This clonotype was counted many times. The J gene is TRBJ2-5, the V gene TRBV4-3; either TRBD1 or TRBD2 may fit D (6 bases each). The CDR3 contains 16 residues. Trimming left V 0 bases short and J 10 bases short, with 21 bases between. Germline CDR1 and CDR2: LGHNA and YSLEER. The CDR3: CASSQDVSGAGSNQYF. DNA for the CDR3: TGCGCCAGCAGCCAAGATGTTTCGGGGGCCGGATCGAACCAGTACTTC.

This clonotype was seen a handful of times. The rearrangement uses TRBV5-1 and TRBJ2-2; 10 nucleotides align to TRBD1. The CDR3 is made up of 16 amino acids. Germline V CDR1 and CDR2: SGHRS, YFSETQ. With V trimmed by 4 bases and J by 6 bases, 9 bases remained unmatched. CDR3 nucleotide sequence: TGCGCCAGCAGCGCCGGACAGGGGGTGTATTCCGGGGAGCTGTTTTTT. This translates into CASSAGQGVYSGELFF.

The chain carries TRBV10-3 and TRBJ1-1; D gene ambiguous. Trimming took off 4 bases at V and 3 bases at J, with 9 bases between the two ends. The CDR3 sequence is 13 residues long. Germline-derived CDR1 and CDR2 are ENHRY and SYGVKD. CDR3 coding DNA: TGTGCCATCAGTGCCTCCCGGGACACTGAAGCTTTCTTT. This codes for CAISASRDTEAFF.

This clonotype was detected a few times. The chain joins TRBV20-1 to TRBJ2-2; 8 bases match TRBD1. CDR3 length equals 12 residues. Germline values: CDR1 DFQATT, CDR2 SNEGSKA (reference sequence). V lost 6 bases and J lost 7; bases outside the gene matches: 4. This CDR3 reads CSARGQGGELFF. The DNA for the CDR3 is TGCAGTGCCAGGGGGCAGGGCGGGGAGCTGTTTTTT.

This clonotype appeared many times. V usage is TRBV12-3 or TRBV12-4 and J usage is TRBJ1-4; 8 bases map to TRBD1. The CDR3 is 14 residues long. The trim removed 7 bases at V and 4 bases at J, leaving 5 bases unmatched. The DNA for the CDR3 is TGTGCCAGCACCACCACAGGGGGTAATGAAAAACTGTTTTTT. It codes for CASTTTGGNEKLFF.

This chain links TRBV7-2 with TRBJ1-4, with TRBD1 as a possible D gene (5 bases). This CDR3 region has 15 residues. Germline assignment: CDR1 SGHTA and CDR2 FQGNSA. Trimming took off 1 base at V and 12 bases at J, with 18 bases between the two ends. CDR3 in amino acids: CASSLGGTGDEELFF. Here the CDR3 DNA reads TGTGCCAGCAGCTTAGGGGGGACGGGGGACGAAGAACTGTTTTTT.

J is TRBJ2-1 and V is TRBV6-2 or TRBV6-3; 7 bases line up with TRBD2. CDR1 is MNHEY and CDR2 is SVGEGT in the germline V gene. Germline trimming cut 2 bases from V and 4 bases from J; bases unmatched to any gene: 11. This CDR3 region has 17 residues. In DNA, the CDR3 is TGTGCCAGCAGTTACGCTCGGCTAGCGGACAAATACAATGAGCAGTTCTTC. Translated: CASSYARLADKYNEQFF.